This passage covers 18 T cell receptor beta chains from one sample sequenced in a study of regulatory T cells in long-lasting Graves disease. Investigators prepared the TCR beta libraries by applying iRepertoire HTBI primers and Arm-PCR of CDR3 regions. TCRdb called the multiplex PCR reads again in MiXCR, with one record for every CDR3 protein. The profile shows hundreds of thousands of distinct CDR3 sequences, 15% to 20% of them singletons. Time point meaning: newly diagnosed GD, antithyroid drugs for less than 3 months. There was RNA extracted from PBMCs, and the TCR library was made from it. These records were also assigned to another study, of T cells in Graves' hyperthyroidism and ophthalmopathy.

The specimen comprised peripheral blood mononuclear cells (PBMCs), sampled at new diagnosis, from a patient treated with antithyroid drugs. The receptors here all came from a woman aged 30 to 39 with Graves disease.

This clonotype was picked up many times. The chain employs TRBV12-3 or TRBV12-4 and TRBJ1-5, with 9 bases identical to TRBD1. The CDR3 loop spans 14 amino acids. With 4 bases clipped from V and 7 bases from J, the junction kept 5 bases outside the gene matches. CDR3: CASSSDRGEQPQHF. The CDR3 DNA is TGTGCCAGCAGTTCCGACAGGGGGGAACAGCCCCAGCATTTT.

This clonotype has only a few counts. The chain couples TRBV20-1 to TRBJ2-3; D unclear. Trimming removed 6 bases at V and 1 base at J, with 14 bases between. The germline CDR1 and CDR2 sequences are DFQATT and SNEGSKA (reference sequence). CDR3 size: 14 residues. In DNA, the CDR3 is TGCAGTGCCGACCCCTCGGCAGGCACAGATACGCAGTATTTT. Translating gives CSADPSAGTDTQYF.

This clonotype was observed a handful of times. V usage is TRBV15 and J usage is TRBJ2-1; D is possibly TRBD2 (6 bases). Germline assignment: CDR1 LNHNV and CDR2 YYDKDF (reference sequence). This CDR3 is built from 19 residues. With 1 base removed from V and 6 bases from J, the gap between germline ends came to 25 bases. CDR3 sequence reads: CATSRGAGLGLRDCNEQFF. The DNA of the CDR3 is TGTGCCACCAGCAGAGGTGCGGGCCTCGGTCTGCGGGACTGCAATGAGCAGTTCTTC. Combining the CDR3 with reference TRBV15 and TRBJ2-1 gives the whole variable domain DAMVIQNPRYQVTQFGKPVTLSCSQTLNHNVMYWYQQKSSQAPKLLFHYYDKDFNNEADTPDNFQSRRPNTSFCFLDIRSPGLGDTAMYLCATSRGAGLGLRDCNEQFFGPGTRLTVL.

The chain has TRBV28 and TRBJ1-6; no firm D call. Germline CDR1 and CDR2: MDHEN and SYDVKM. V was cut by 2 bases and J by 4 bases, with 6 bases left in between. The CDR3 is 14 residues long. DNA of the CDR3: TGTGCCAGCAGTTTAGAGACGTATAATTCACCCCTCCACTTT. Translation: CASSLETYNSPLHF.

With regard to this clonotype: This could be a read error, since a much larger clone is one nucleotide away. The rearrangement links TRBV6-1 to TRBJ2-1; 16 bases are shared with TRBD2. With V trimmed by 6 bases and J by 9 bases, 2 bases remained unmatched. The length of the CDR3 is 14 residues. Germline V gene sequence: CDR1 MNHNS, CDR2 SASEGT. CDR3: CASRGTSGRVEQFF. CDR3 nucleotides: TGTGCCAGCAGGGGGACTAGCGGGAGGGTTGAGCAGTTCTTC.

The chain recombines TRBV6-1 with TRBJ1-3; D is unresolved. Trimming stripped 10 bases from V and 4 bases from J, with 11 bases between. This CDR3 spans 12 amino acids. The V gene's germline CDR1 is MNHNS and CDR2 SASEGT. The CDR3: CATSGEGNTIYF. CDR3 DNA: TGTGCCACCAGCGGGGAAGGAAACACCATATATTTT.

This clonotype came up many times. J is TRBJ1-6 and V is TRBV20-1, with D possibly matching TRBD1 (5 bases). The CDR3 loop spans 11 amino acids. Germline V gives CDR1 DFQATT, CDR2 SNEGSKA (reference sequence). V lost 7 bases to trimming and J lost 9 bases, with 10 bases between them. The CDR3 nucleotides are TGCAGTGTTCGTAGGGGTTCACCCCTCCACTTT. Its protein is CSVRRGSPLHF.

The sample holds a few counts of this clonotype. This chain connects TRBV24-1 to TRBJ1-2; D remains unclear. CDR3 size: 15 residues. Germline loops: CDR1 KGHDR, CDR2 SFDVKD. Trimming left V 5 bases short and J 0 bases short, with 12 bases between. The CDR3 region is CATSGMDATNYGYTF. The CDR3 region has the DNA TGTGCCACCAGTGGAATGGACGCTACTAACTATGGCTACACCTTC.

This clonotype was seen more than once but under ten times. V is TRBV5-1 and J is TRBJ1-3; TRBD1 aligns across 7 bases. Germline V gene lookup returns CDR1 SGHRS and CDR2 YFSETQ. Losses at the gene ends were 1 base for V and 0 bases for J; bases not matched to a gene: 4. This CDR3 is built from 16 residues. DNA of the CDR3: TGCGCCAGCAGCTTGTTAGGGGGCCCCTCTGGAAACACCATATATTTT. Amino acid sequence: CASSLLGGPSGNTIYF.

In this sample, this clonotype turned up many times. The CDR3 DNA reads as TGTGCCAGCAGTCTGTACCAGAACACCGGGGAGCTGTTTTTT. It specifies CASSLYQNTGELFF. This sequence joins TRBV12-3 or TRBV12-4 and TRBJ2-2; no reliable D call. The CDR3 is 14 residues long. Trimming removed 5 bases from V and 1 base from J, with 8 bases in between.

This clonotype has a count of ten or more. The chain links TRBV2 to TRBJ1-4, with TRBD1 as a possible D gene (5 bases). The CDR3 length is 14 residues. Trimming removed 2 bases from V and 7 bases from J, with 11 bases in between. Germline loops: CDR1 SNHLY, CDR2 FYNNEI. The DNA for the CDR3 is TGTGCCAGCAGTGAATACAGGACGTCTGAAAAACTGTTTTTT. Its translation is CASSEYRTSEKLFF.

Many counts were recorded for this clonotype. The chain joins TRBV7-9 to TRBJ2-7; 10 nucleotides match TRBD1. Germline V CDR1 and CDR2: SEHNR, FQNEAQ (reference sequence). This CDR3 region has 15 residues. V dropped 5 bases and J dropped 7; count of bases not matched to a gene: 11. The CDR3 loop is CASSPGGTGVWEQYF. In DNA form, the CDR3 reads TGTGCCAGCAGCCCGGGAGGGACAGGGGTCTGGGAGCAGTACTTC.

This sequence joins TRBV3-1 and TRBJ2-5; 8 bases match TRBD2. The CDR3 is 14 residues long. V shed 4 bases, J shed 4 bases, and the junction held 5 bases outside the gene matches. CDR1 is LGHDT, CDR2 YNNKEL, per germline (reference sequence). In DNA, the CDR3 is TGTGCCAGCAGCCCAAGCGGGAGTCCAGAGACCCAGTACTTC. Amino acids: CASSPSGSPETQYF.

In its sample, this clonotype was seen a few times. The chain joins TRBV7-8 to TRBJ2-1, with D possibly TRBD2 on 6 matching bases. The CDR3 contains 18 residues. Germline CDR1 SGHVS, CDR2 FQNEAQ. V dropped 5 bases and J dropped 7 bases, with 27 bases sitting between them. CDR3 region: CASSPVWRRRAGGNEQFF. CDR3 DNA: TGTGCCAGCAGCCCGGTCTGGCGGAGGAGGGCCGGGGGTAATGAGCAGTTCTTC.

The table lists this clonotype with a few counts. The junction does not match germline at one end; this may be a read error. J is TRBJ2-5 and V is TRBV10-3, with 15 nucleotides matching TRBD2. Germline V gives CDR1 ENHRY, CDR2 SYGVKD. The CDR3 contains 14 residues. The CDR3 DNA is TGTGCCATCAGTGAAGGGACTAGCGGGAGGTCCGCGCTCTTC. Residues: CAISEGTSGRSALF.

This clonotype was observed a handful of times. This chain connects TRBV3-1 to TRBJ2-2; D remains ambiguous. V lost 6 bases and J lost 7, with 18 bases in between. CDR1 is LGHDT and CDR2 is YNNKEL in the germline V gene (reference sequence). There are 15 residues in the CDR3. CDR3 amino acids: CASRASLNSNGELFF. CDR3 nucleotide sequence: TGTGCCAGCAGGGCCTCCCTTAACTCCAACGGGGAGCTGTTTTTT.

This chain connects TRBV14 to TRBJ2-2; D not resolved. V lost 4 bases to trimming and J lost 0 bases, with 9 bases between them. The CDR3 length is 15 residues. Germline V gene data show CDR1 as SGHDN and CDR2 as FVKESK. In DNA form, the CDR3 reads TGTGCCAGCAGCCCCCGGGCGGCGAACACCGGGGAGCTGTTTTTT. This codes for CASSPRAANTGELFF.

Concerning this clonotype itself: Since a much larger clone is just one base distant, this may be a read error. V and J are TRBV2 and TRBJ2-3; TRBD1 matches 9 bases. The tail of the sequence fits TRBJ2-1 better, so the J call may be wrong. The CDR3 runs 15 residues. CDR1 is SNHLY, CDR2 FYNNEI, per germline. The CDR3 sequence is CTSRTDRGGGNEQFF. The CDR3 DNA follows: TGTACCAGCAGGACGGACAGGGGCGGGGGAAATGAGCAGTTCTTC.